One and the same sample provided the 10 T cell receptor beta chains below, sequenced in a study of cytomegalovirus exposure and HLA in healthy donors. The PCR used 60 Vbeta and 13 Jbeta primers. The repertoire was sequenced with immunoSEQ multiplex PCR; TCRdb's copy has only in-frame clones and lacks some. Here the sample spans 150,000 to 200,000 clones, over 70% being singletons. Sequenced sample: PBMCs. Receptors originate from a man aged 50 to 60 in good health and CMV-seronegative.

The J gene is TRBJ2-5, the V gene TRBV9; 7 nucleotides align to TRBD2. The germline V gene has CDR1 SGDLS and CDR2 YYNGEE. This CDR3 has 14 amino acids. Unmatched junction bases numbered 2, after V lost 0 bases and J lost 3 bases. CDR3 region: CASSVDRGEETQYF. DNA of the CDR3: TGTGCCAGCAGCGTAGATCGGGGGGAAGAGACCCAGTACTTC.

This clone appeared a few times. The CDR3 bases are TGCGCCAGCAGCTTGGGGACTAGCGGGGGGCCGGGAGAGACCCAGTACTTC. As protein: CASSLGTSGGPGETQYF. The J gene is TRBJ2-5, the V gene TRBV5-1; 14 bases fit TRBD2. V lost 0 bases to trimming and J lost 4 bases; unmatched junction nucleotides: 5. The CDR3 totals 17 residues. Germline lookup yields CDR1 SGHRS and CDR2 YFSETQ.

This clone was detected a few times. This chain joins TRBV5-1 and TRBJ2-2, with 8 bases aligning to TRBD2. V was clipped by 3 bases and J by 5 bases; unmatched bases: 9. The CDR3 has 16 amino acids. Germline values: CDR1 SGHRS, CDR2 YFSETQ. The CDR3 region has the DNA TGCGCCAGCAGCTCCGGGACTAGTGGTCGGACCGGGGAGCTGTTTTTT. It specifies CASSSGTSGRTGELFF.

This clone was observed a single time. This rearrangement joins TRBV25-1 to TRBJ1-3; D call uncertain. The V end lost 3 bases, the J end lost 2 bases, and 8 bases lay between the germline ends. From germline, CDR1 is MGHDK and CDR2 SYGVNS. The CDR3 runs 14 residues. The CDR3 DNA is TGTGCCAGCAGTGATACGGGTGCTGGAAACACCATATATTTT. Protein product: CASSDTGAGNTIYF.

This clone has a handful of counts. This chain uses TRBV15 with TRBJ2-5; D remains unclear. The CDR3 spans 14 residues. V lost 4 bases and J 1 base, leaving 10 bases between the germline ends. Per the germline V gene, CDR1 is LNHNV and CDR2 is YYDKDF (reference sequence). The CDR3 here is CATSTRQTQETQYF. Written as DNA, the CDR3 is TGTGCCACCAGCACTCGACAAACCCAAGAGACCCAGTACTTC. Drawing the rest from reference TRBV15 and TRBJ2-5, the complete variable domain is DAMVIQNPRYQVTQFGKPVTLSCSQTLNHNVMYWYQQKSSQAPKLLFHYYDKDFNNEADTPDNFQSRRPNTSFCFLDIRSPGLGDTAMYLCATSTRQTQETQYFGPGTRLLVL.

The chain combines TRBV5-5 with TRBJ1-2; no definite D call. The CDR3 has 11 amino acids. V lost 2 bases to trimming and J lost 8 bases, with 7 bases between them. CDR1 is SGHKS, CDR2 YYEKEE, per germline (reference sequence). The CDR3: CASSLIGGYTF. The CDR3, as DNA: TGTGCCAGCAGCTTAATCGGGGGCTACACCTTC.

In this sample, this clone turned up once. The chain has TRBV11-3 and TRBJ2-7; D is perhaps TRBD2 (5 bases). Trimming removed 1 base at V and 3 bases at J, with 10 bases between. CDR1 is SGHNT, CDR2 YENEEA, per germline. CDR3 length equals 14 residues. CDR3 in DNA: TGTGCCAGCAGCTTAGCGGGGAGAGGCTACGAGCAGTACTTC. Translated, it gives CASSLAGRGYEQYF. Supplemented by reference TRBV11-3 and TRBJ2-7, the full variable domain reads EAGVVQSPRYKIIEKKQPVAFWCNPISGHNTLYWYLQNLGQGPELLIRYENEEAVDDSQLPKDRFSAERLKGVDSTLKIQPAELGDSAVYLCASSLAGRGYEQYFGPGTRLTVT.

The chain joins TRBV6-5 to TRBJ1-1; D unresolved. This CDR3 comprises 14 residues. Trimming stripped 3 bases from V and 4 bases from J, with 12 bases between. Germline lookup yields CDR1 MNHEY and CDR2 SVGAGI. CDR3 residues: CASSYRGLSTEAFF. CDR3 DNA: TGTGCCAGCAGTTATCGAGGGCTTAGCACTGAAGCTTTCTTT.

A note on this clone: Other DNA sequences of this sample code for an identical CDR3. This rearrangement joins TRBV5-4 to TRBJ2-2; TRBD2 matches at 8 bases. This CDR3 is built from 15 residues. Germline values: CDR1 SGHNT, CDR2 YYREEE (reference sequence). V lost 2 bases and J lost 5; bases outside the gene matches: 5. For the CDR3, the DNA is TGTGCCAGCAGCTTCGGGGGGGCGGGAACCGGGGAGCTGTTTTTT. Translating it yields CASSFGGAGTGELFF.

The chain carries TRBV27 and TRBJ2-6; 8 bases line up with TRBD1. J lost 2 bases, V lost 5 bases, and 5 bases had no gene match. The CDR3 spans 16 residues. CDR1 and CDR2 from the germline V gene are MNHEY and SMNVEV (reference sequence). The CDR3 protein is CASSNMGQAGANVLTF. In nucleotides, the CDR3 is TGTGCCAGCAGTAATATGGGACAGGCTGGGGCCAACGTCCTGACTTTC.